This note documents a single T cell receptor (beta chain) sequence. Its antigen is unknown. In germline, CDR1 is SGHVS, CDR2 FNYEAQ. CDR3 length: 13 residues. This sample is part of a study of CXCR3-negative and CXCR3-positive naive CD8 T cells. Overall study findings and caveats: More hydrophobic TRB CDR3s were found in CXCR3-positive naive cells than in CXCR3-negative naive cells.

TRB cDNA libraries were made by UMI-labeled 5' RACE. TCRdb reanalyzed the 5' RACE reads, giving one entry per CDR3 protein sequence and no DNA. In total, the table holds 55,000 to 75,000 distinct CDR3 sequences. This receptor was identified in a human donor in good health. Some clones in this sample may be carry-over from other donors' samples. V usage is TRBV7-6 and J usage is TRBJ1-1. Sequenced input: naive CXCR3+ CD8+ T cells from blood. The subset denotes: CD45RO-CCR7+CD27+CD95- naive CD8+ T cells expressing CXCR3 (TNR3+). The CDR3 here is CASSKLENTEAFF.